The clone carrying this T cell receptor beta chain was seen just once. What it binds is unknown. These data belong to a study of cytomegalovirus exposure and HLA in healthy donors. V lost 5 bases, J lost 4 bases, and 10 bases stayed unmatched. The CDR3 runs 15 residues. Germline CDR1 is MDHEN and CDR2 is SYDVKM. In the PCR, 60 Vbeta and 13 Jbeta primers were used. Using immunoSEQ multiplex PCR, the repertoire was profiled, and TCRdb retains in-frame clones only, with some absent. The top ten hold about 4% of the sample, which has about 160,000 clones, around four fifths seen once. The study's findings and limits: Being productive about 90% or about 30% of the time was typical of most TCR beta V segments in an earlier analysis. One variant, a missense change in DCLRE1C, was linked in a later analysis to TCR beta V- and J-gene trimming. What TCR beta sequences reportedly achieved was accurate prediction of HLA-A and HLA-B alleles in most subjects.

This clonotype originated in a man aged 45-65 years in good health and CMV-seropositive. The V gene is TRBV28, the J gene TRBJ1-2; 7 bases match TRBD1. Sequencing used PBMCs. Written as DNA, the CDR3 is TGTGCCAGCAGTCCCTTGGAGGGGGCCATCTATGGCTACACCTTC. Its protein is CASSPLEGAIYGYTF.